What follows are 10 T cell receptor beta chains derived from one specimen sequenced in a study of cytomegalovirus exposure and HLA in healthy donors. PCR employed 60 Vbeta and 13 Jbeta primers. Assay used: immunoSEQ multiplex PCR; TCRdb lists only in-frame clones, some missing. The sample consists of about 120,000 clones, around 81% of them appearing once. Sequenced input: PBMCs. The receptors were gathered from a woman aged 40 to 55 in good health and CMV-seronegative.

This chain connects TRBV14 to TRBJ1-1; unclear D gene. V shed 0 bases and J shed 5 bases, with 13 bases lying between them. This CDR3 comprises 15 residues. Germline lookup yields CDR1 SGHDN and CDR2 FVKESK. CDR3 loop: CASSQEPGVWTEAFF. The CDR3 DNA reads as TGTGCCAGCAGCCAAGAACCAGGCGTGTGGACTGAAGCTTTCTTT.

The genes are TRBV15 and TRBJ2-3, with 7 bases fitting TRBD2. V lost 5 bases to trimming and J lost 1 base; unmatched junction nucleotides: 3. This CDR3 spans 14 amino acids. Germline CDR1 is LNHNV and CDR2 is YYDKDF (reference sequence). The CDR3, as DNA: TGTGCCACCAGCGCGGGGGTGGGCACAGATACGCAGTATTTT. Its translation: CATSAGVGTDTQYF.

The rearrangement uses TRBV7-9 and TRBJ1-2, with no clear D. The CDR3 sequence is 14 residues long. The germline V and J ends were trimmed by 4 bases and 4 bases, with 13 bases remaining between them. Per the germline V gene, CDR1 is SEHNR and CDR2 is FQNEAQ (reference sequence). The chain's CDR3 is CASSSEAGSYGYTF. CDR3 nucleotides: TGTGCCAGCAGCTCCGAGGCGGGTTCCTATGGCTACACCTTC.

The V gene is TRBV11-2, the J gene TRBJ2-7, with TRBD1 as a possible D gene (7 bases). Per the germline V gene, CDR1 is SGHAT and CDR2 is FQNNGV. Trimming removed 4 bases from V and 1 base from J, with 14 bases in between. The CDR3 has 15 amino acids. CDR3 nucleotide sequence: TGTGCCAGCAGCTCAATACAGGGGAGGTCCTACGAGCAGTACTTC. Protein product: CASSSIQGRSYEQYF.

The rearrangement uses TRBV27 and TRBJ1-2; D gene unclear. The germline V gene encodes CDR1 MNHEY and CDR2 SMNVEV (reference sequence). The CDR3 runs 13 residues. V gave up 4 bases and J gave up 2 bases, with 8 bases separating them. CDR3 residues: CASSYGLNYGYTF. As DNA, the CDR3 is TGTGCCAGCAGTTATGGGCTCAACTATGGCTACACCTTC.

V gene TRBV19 combines with J gene TRBJ2-7; D might be TRBD2 (5 bases). Germline CDR1 is LNHDA and CDR2 is SQIVND (reference sequence). V was clipped by 5 bases and J by 5 bases, with 16 bases between them. The CDR3 extends over 14 amino acids. CDR3 sequence: CASSLLWRTDEQYF. The CDR3 DNA reads as TGTGCCAGTAGTCTCCTCTGGAGGACGGACGAGCAGTACTTC.

The chain recombines TRBV30 with TRBJ1-6, with 8 nucleotides matching TRBD1. V was clipped by 3 bases and J by 7 bases; unmatched bases: 5. The CDR3 contains 14 residues. In germline, CDR1 is GTSNPN, CDR2 SVGIG (reference sequence). CDR3 protein: CAWRSTGANSPLHF. The CDR3 coding sequence is TGTGCCTGGAGATCGACAGGGGCAAATTCACCCCTCCACTTT.

This sequence joins TRBV19 and TRBJ2-2; TRBD2 matches at 16 bases. CDR1 and CDR2 from the germline V gene are LNHDA and SQIVND (reference sequence). Germline trimming cut 8 bases from V and 0 bases from J; bases unmatched to any gene: 6. The CDR3 contains 18 residues. CDR3 in amino acids: CASHKGTSGRANTGELFF. CDR3 DNA sequence: TGTGCCAGTCATAAAGGGACTAGCGGGAGGGCGAACACCGGGGAGCTGTTTTTT.

This clone was found once. This chain uses TRBV15 with TRBJ2-7; 9 nucleotides line up with TRBD1. CDR3 length: 14 amino acids. The V gene's germline CDR1 is LNHNV and CDR2 YYDKDF (reference sequence). Germline trimming cut 2 bases from V and 6 bases from J; bases unmatched to any gene: 5. CDR3 DNA: TGTGCCACCAGCAGAAGGGACAGGGTTGTCGAGCAGTACTTC. Its protein product is CATSRRDRVVEQYF.

The chain recombines TRBV13 with TRBJ2-1; 14 bases map to TRBD2. Losses at the gene ends were 3 bases for V and 6 bases for J; bases not matched to a gene: 7. In germline, CDR1 is PRHDT, CDR2 FYEKMQ (reference sequence). The CDR3 has 17 amino acids. DNA for the CDR3: TGTGCCAGCAGCTTGGGCCGGACTAGCGGGAGGAGCAATGAGCAGTTCTTC. Its translation is CASSLGRTSGRSNEQFF. The full variable domain, rest sourced from reference TRBV13 and TRBJ2-1, is AAGVIQSPRHLIKEKRETATLKCYPIPRHDTVYWYQQGPGQDPQFLISFYEKMQSDKGSIPDRFSAQQFSDYHSELNMSSLELGDSALYFCASSLGRTSGRSNEQFFGPGTRLTVL.